This TCR beta chain was captured by sequencing in a study of T cell responses to AZD1222 COVID-19 vaccine. The CDR3 is made up of 13 amino acids. The V end lost 0 bases, the J end lost 9 bases, and 10 bases lay between the germline ends. Germline values: CDR1 SGDLS, CDR2 YYNGEE. The protocol was immunoSEQ multiplex PCR, while the TCRdb copy is restricted to in-frame clones and leaves out a portion. The sample has approximately 85,000 clones, 80% to 90% seen once. This chain connects TRBV9 to TRBJ2-1, with unresolved D. This sequence was found in an adult in good health. Sequencing was performed on peripheral blood, taken on day 0 of AZD1222 vaccination. This CDR3 is CASSVAYVSEQFF. CDR3 nucleotide sequence: TGTGCCAGCAGCGTAGCTTACGTGAGTGAGCAGTTCTTC.